This is a list of T cell receptor beta chains from one sample in a study of human T cells and chemical hapten exposure. TCRdb called the RACE reads again in MiXCR, with one record for every CDR3 protein. The sample consists of over 55,000 distinct CDR3 sequences, 8.5% to 14% of them appearing once. The sample in question was whole blood, obtained in connection with sensitization to the hapten diphenylcyclopropenone (DPC). These receptor sequences come from a woman between 45 and 60 years old with alopecia areata. Some clones in this sample may be carry-over from other donors' samples. The CDR3 runs from the conserved cysteine through the conserved F or W. The order of the fields is clone size, V gene, J gene, CDR3 protein. Size is omitted from some rows. Given values are once, few, many or a class for expanded clones.

many	TRBV4-3	TRBJ1-4	CASSQDSTGAGEKLFF
many	TRBV7-8	TRBJ2-3	CASSLSGSSSADTQYF
many	TRBV20-1	TRBJ2-5	CSAGTGLAFEETQYF
few	TRBV24-1	TRBJ1-4	CATSDGQGRGKLFF
NA	TRBV12-3/TRBV12-4	TRBJ2-7	CASSGVVAGGPLHYEQYF
many	TRBV2	TRBJ2-5	CASSELEQETQYF
few	TRBV5-1	TRBJ1-2	CASSINPGQDRGGYTF
few	TRBV6-1	TRBJ1-2	CASSGGQGNGYTF
few	TRBV6-1	TRBJ1-5	CASSEDNGQPQHF
many	TRBV13	TRBJ1-4	CASSSLRGSEKLFF
few	TRBV3-1	TRBJ1-2	CASSLPTANYGYTF
many	TRBV6-5	TRBJ2-7	CASRGLYEQYF
many	TRBV7-2	TRBJ1-4	CASSLSQGGNEKLFF
many	TRBV6-2/TRBV6-3	TRBJ1-2	CASSPASYGYTF
few	TRBV11-2	TRBJ2-1	CASSLTSLRLSGEQFF
few	TRBV28	TRBJ1-1	CASSPLGPYTEAFF
NA	TRBV20-1	TRBJ1-1	CSARASQNTEAFF
many	TRBV6-5	TRBJ2-7	CASSPAGTYYEQYF
few	TRBV12-3/TRBV12-4	TRBJ2-1	CASSQTGAGEQFF
many	TRBV9	TRBJ2-5	CASSVAPTETQYF
many	TRBV3-1	TRBJ2-7	CASSRQGGMSF
NA	TRBV9	TRBJ2-5	CASTSGGQKGTQYF
many	TRBV6-2/TRBV6-3	TRBJ2-3	CASTNLGGGSTDTQYF
many	TRBV2	TRBJ1-1	CASSELGFTEAFF
few	TRBV4-1	TRBJ1-2	CASSKRGQGHPDNYGYTF
many	TRBV28	TRBJ1-1	CASRTPDTEAFF